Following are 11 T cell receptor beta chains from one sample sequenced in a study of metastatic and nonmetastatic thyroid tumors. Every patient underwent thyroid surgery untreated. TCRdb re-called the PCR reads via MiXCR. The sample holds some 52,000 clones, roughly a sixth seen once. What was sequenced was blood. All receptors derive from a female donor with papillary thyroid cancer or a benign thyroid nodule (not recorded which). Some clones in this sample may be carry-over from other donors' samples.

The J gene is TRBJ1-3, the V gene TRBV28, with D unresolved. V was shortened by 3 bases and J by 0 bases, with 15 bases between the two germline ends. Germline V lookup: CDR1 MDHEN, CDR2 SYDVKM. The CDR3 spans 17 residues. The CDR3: CASSFSDAAPSGNTIYF. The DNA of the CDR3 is TGTGCCAGCAGTTTCTCGGACGCCGCACCCTCTGGAAACACCATATATTTT.

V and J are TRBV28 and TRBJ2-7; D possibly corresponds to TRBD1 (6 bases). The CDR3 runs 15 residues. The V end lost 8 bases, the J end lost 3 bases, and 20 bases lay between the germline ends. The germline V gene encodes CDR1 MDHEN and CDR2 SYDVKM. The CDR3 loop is CASHQGWQSVYEQYF. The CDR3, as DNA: TGTGCCAGCCATCAGGGGTGGCAAAGTGTCTACGAGCAGTACTTC.

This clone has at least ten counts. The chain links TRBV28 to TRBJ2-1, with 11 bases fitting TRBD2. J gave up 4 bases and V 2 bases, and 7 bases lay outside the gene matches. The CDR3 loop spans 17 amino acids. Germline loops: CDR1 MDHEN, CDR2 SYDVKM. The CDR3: CASSLLPSGGTYNEQFF. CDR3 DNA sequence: TGTGCCAGCAGTTTACTCCCTAGCGGGGGGACTTACAATGAGCAGTTCTTC.

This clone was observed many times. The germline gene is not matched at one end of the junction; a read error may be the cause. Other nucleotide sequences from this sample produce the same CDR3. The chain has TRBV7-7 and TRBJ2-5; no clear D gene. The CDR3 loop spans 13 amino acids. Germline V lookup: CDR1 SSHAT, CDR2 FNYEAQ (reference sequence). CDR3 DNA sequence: TGTGCTAGCAGCTTAGCCCTTGTTGAGACCCAGTACTTC. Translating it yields CASSLALVETQYF.

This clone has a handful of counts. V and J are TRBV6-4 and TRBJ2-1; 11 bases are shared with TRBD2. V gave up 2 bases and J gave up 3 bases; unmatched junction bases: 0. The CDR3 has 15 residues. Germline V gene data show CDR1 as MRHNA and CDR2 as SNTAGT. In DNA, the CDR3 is TGTGCCAGCAGTGACGGGACTAGCGGCTACAATGAGCAGTTCTTC. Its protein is CASSDGTSGYNEQFF.

The CDR3 protein is CASSGTGGVTSGKETQYF. The DNA of the CDR3 is TGTGCCAGCAGCGGGACAGGGGGAGTGACTAGCGGGAAAGAGACCCAGTACTTC. The chain carries TRBV9 and TRBJ2-5, with D tentatively TRBD2 (11 bases). The V and J ends lost 3 bases and 3 bases respectively, with 24 bases between them. The CDR3 has 18 residues. Germline assignment: CDR1 SGDLS and CDR2 YYNGEE.

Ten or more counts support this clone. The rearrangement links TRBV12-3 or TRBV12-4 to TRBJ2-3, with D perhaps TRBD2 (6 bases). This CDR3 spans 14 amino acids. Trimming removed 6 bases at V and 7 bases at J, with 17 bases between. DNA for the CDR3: TGTGCCAGCAGGGGGGACTCCGGCGGATATACGCAGTATTTT. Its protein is CASRGDSGGYTQYF.

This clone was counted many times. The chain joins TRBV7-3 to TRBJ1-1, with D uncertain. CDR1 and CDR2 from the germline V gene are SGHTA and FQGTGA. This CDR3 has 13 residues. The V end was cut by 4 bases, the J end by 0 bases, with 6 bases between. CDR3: CASSSLMNTEAFF. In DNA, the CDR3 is TGTGCCAGCAGCTCCTTAATGAACACTGAAGCTTTCTTT. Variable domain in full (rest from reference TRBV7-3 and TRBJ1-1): GAGVSQTPSNKVTEKGKYVELRCDPISGHTALYWYRQSLGQGPEFLIYFQGTGAADDSGLPNDRFFAVRPEGSVSTLKIQRTERGDSAVYLCASSSLMNTEAFFGQGTRLTVV.

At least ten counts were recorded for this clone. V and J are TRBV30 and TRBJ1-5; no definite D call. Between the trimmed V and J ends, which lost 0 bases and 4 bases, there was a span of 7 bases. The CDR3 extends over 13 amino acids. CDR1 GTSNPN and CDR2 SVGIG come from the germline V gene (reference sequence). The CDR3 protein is CAWSVNRNQPQHF. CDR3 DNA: TGTGCCTGGAGTGTAAACAGAAATCAGCCCCAGCATTTT. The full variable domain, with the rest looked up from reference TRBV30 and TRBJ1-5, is SQTIHQWPATLVQPVGSPLSLECTVEGTSNPNLYWYRQAAGRGLQLLFYSVGIGQISSEVPQNLSASRPQDRQFILSSKKLLLSDSGFYLCAWSVNRNQPQHFGDGTRLSIL.

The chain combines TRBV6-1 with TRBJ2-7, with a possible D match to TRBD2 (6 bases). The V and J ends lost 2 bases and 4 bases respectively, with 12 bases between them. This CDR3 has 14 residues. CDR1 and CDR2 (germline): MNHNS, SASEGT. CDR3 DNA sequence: TGTGCCAGCAGTGAATCGGGAGTAGGTTACGAGCAGTACTTC. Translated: CASSESGVGYEQYF.

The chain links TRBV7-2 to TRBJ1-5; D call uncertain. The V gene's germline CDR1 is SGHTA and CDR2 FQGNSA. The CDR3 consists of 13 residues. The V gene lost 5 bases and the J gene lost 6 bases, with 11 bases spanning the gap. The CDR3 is CASSPTFAQPQHF. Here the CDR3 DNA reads TGTGCCAGCAGCCCTACTTTTGCTCAGCCCCAGCATTTT.